These 30 T cell receptor beta chains originate from one sample sequenced in a study of blood T cell repertoires in COVID-19 (TCRdb year 2020). The library was prepared using the immunoSEQ multiplex PCR assay. TCRdb's version of the immuneACCESS table is confined to in-frame rearrangements and falls short of the full clone set. An unresolved V gene accounts for under half of the shortfall where checked; the remainder is of unknown origin. In all, the sample holds about 240,000 clones, and 86% of those were seen once. Of the sample, around an eighth is held by the ten largest clones. The specimen sequenced was peripheral blood. The source of these receptors is a man aged 80 or over with acute or convalescent COVID-19.

V usage is TRBV6-5 and J usage is TRBJ1-6; 7 nucleotides align to TRBD1. The trim removed 6 bases at V and 6 bases at J, leaving 5 bases unmatched. CDR3 length: 14 amino acids. CDR1 is MNHEY and CDR2 is SVGAGI in the germline V gene. For the CDR3, the DNA is TGTGCCAGCAGCAGGGACAGTGTTAATTCACCCCTCCACTTT. Translated: CASSRDSVNSPLHF.

The CDR3 DNA is TGTGCCATCCGCCCCAGCGGGGCCTACAATGAGCAGTTCTTC. This encodes CAIRPSGAYNEQFF. The V gene is TRBV6-2 or TRBV6-3, the J gene TRBJ2-1; 7 nucleotides line up with TRBD2. Germline trimming cut 10 bases from V and 2 bases from J; bases unmatched to any gene: 8. The CDR3 spans 14 residues. The germline V gene has CDR1 MNHEY and CDR2 SVGEGT.

The rearrangement joins TRBV27 to TRBJ2-7, with a tentative D call TRBD1 (7 bases). V lost 8 bases to trimming and J lost 6 bases, with 17 bases between them. The CDR3 spans 13 residues. Per germline, CDR1 MNHEY and CDR2 SMNVEV (reference sequence). As DNA, the CDR3 is TGTGCCAGCGCAGGGGGACGGGGGCTCGAGCAGTACTTC. The encoded protein is CASAGGRGLEQYF.

This chain links TRBV7-2 with TRBJ1-5; 7 bases agree with TRBD1. The V gene's germline CDR1 is SGHTA and CDR2 FQGNSA. Losses at the gene ends were 3 bases for V and 4 bases for J; bases not matched to a gene: 0. The length of the CDR3 is 13 residues. CDR3 bases: TGTGCCAGCAGCTTCAGGGGGAATCAGCCCCAGCATTTT. Translated: CASSFRGNQPQHF. The whole variable domain, remainder taken from reference TRBV7-2 and TRBJ1-5, is GAGVSQSPSNKVTEKGKDVELRCDPISGHTALYWYRQSLGQGLEFLIYFQGNSAPDKSGLPSDRFSAERTGGSVSTLTIQRTQQEDSAVYLCASSFRGNQPQHFGDGTRLSIL.

This clone was seen only once. The gene calls are TRBV3-1 (or the pseudogene TRBV3-2) and TRBJ1-4, with TRBD1 matching 7 bases. The CDR3 runs 14 residues. Per the germline V gene, CDR1 is LGHDT and CDR2 is YNNKEL (reference sequence). V was pared by 4 bases and J by 11 bases, with 10 bases of the junction left unmatched. CDR3 sequence (DNA): TGTGCCAGCAGCCTCCGACAGGGAACGTGGAAACTGTTTTTT. It encodes CASSLRQGTWKLFF.

The chain links TRBV28 to TRBJ1-1; the match to TRBD1 covers 9 bases. Germline CDR1 is MDHEN and CDR2 is SYDVKM. The V gene end was trimmed by 5 bases and the J gene end by 6 bases; junction bases not matched to a gene: 13. The CDR3 extends over 16 amino acids. DNA for the CDR3: TGTGCCAGCAGTCGTCCCGGGACAGGGACGGGGGCTGAAGCTTTCTTT. It is translated as CASSRPGTGTGAEAFF.

This clone came up a few times. The CDR3 reads CASSNAGRDQPQHF. As DNA, the CDR3 is TGTGCCAGCTCAAACGCCGGGAGAGATCAGCCCCAGCATTTT. The V gene is TRBV18, the J gene TRBJ1-5; D gene uncertain. Germline values: CDR1 KGHSH, CDR2 LQKENI. The CDR3 sequence is 14 residues long. Between the trimmed V and J ends, which lost 5 bases and 5 bases, there was a span of 13 bases.

The V gene is TRBV7-9, the J gene TRBJ1-2; D not resolved. The CDR3 extends over 13 amino acids. The germline V and J ends were trimmed by 5 bases and 4 bases, with 11 bases remaining between them. The germline V gene has CDR1 SEHNR and CDR2 FQNEAQ (reference sequence). Here the CDR3 reads CASSADTSYGYTF. In DNA form, the CDR3 reads TGTGCCAGCAGCGCCGACACCTCCTATGGCTACACCTTC.

V is TRBV3-1 (or the pseudogene TRBV3-2) and J is TRBJ1-1, with a possible D match to TRBD1 (5 bases). Trimming left V 6 bases short and J 1 base short, with 21 bases between. The V gene's germline CDR1 is LGHDT and CDR2 YNNKEL (reference sequence). This CDR3 spans 17 amino acids. The CDR3 sequence is CASSPTGLSQANTEAFF. DNA of the CDR3: TGTGCCAGCAGTCCAACCGGCCTCTCACAGGCGAACACTGAAGCTTTCTTT.

V is TRBV3-1 (or the pseudogene TRBV3-2) and J is TRBJ2-5; 9 nucleotides agree with TRBD2. CDR3 length: 17 residues. J was trimmed by 1 base and V by 4 bases; bases with no gene match: 10. CDR1 and CDR2 from the germline V gene are LGHDT and YNNKEL (reference sequence). The CDR3 loop is CASSPNIGREGQETQYF. CDR3 bases: TGTGCCAGCAGCCCTAATATTGGGCGGGAGGGCCAAGAGACCCAGTACTTC.

The J gene is TRBJ2-7, the V gene TRBV28; 7 positions match TRBD1. V lost 7 bases and J lost 1; bases outside the gene matches: 4. Germline lookup yields CDR1 MDHEN and CDR2 SYDVKM. The CDR3 extends over 13 amino acids. The CDR3 protein is CASTGTVSYEQYF. The CDR3 bases are TGTGCCAGCACGGGGACAGTATCCTACGAGCAGTACTTC.

The V and J genes are TRBV6-6 and TRBJ1-5, with 7 bases fitting TRBD1. Germline-derived CDR1 and CDR2 are MNHNY and SVGAGI (reference sequence). The ends lost 2 bases at V and 8 bases at J; junction bases unmatched: 9. There are 15 residues in the CDR3. CDR3 nucleotide sequence: TGTGCCAGCAGTTACGACAGGGCAGGGAACAAGCCCCAGCATTTT. Encoded protein: CASSYDRAGNKPQHF.

V is TRBV29-1 and J is TRBJ2-7, with D possibly matching TRBD1 (5 bases). Germline lookup yields CDR1 SQVTM and CDR2 ANQGSEA. The ends were cut back, 0 bases at V and 6 bases at J, with 15 bases in the middle. This CDR3 is 14 amino acids long. For the CDR3, the DNA is TGCAGCGTTGAAGATCGTGGCAGGGTGGGCGAGCAGTACTTC. Translation: CSVEDRGRVGEQYF.

This clone occurred a few times. The rearrangement joins TRBV25-1 to TRBJ2-7; no reliable D call. The CDR3 extends over 12 amino acids. The V gene's germline CDR1 is MGHDK and CDR2 SYGVNS. V lost 11 bases and J lost 3, with 14 bases in between. For the CDR3, the DNA is TGTGCCCGCCGGCCGAGAGGCTACGAGCAGTACTTC. Amino acid sequence: CARRPRGYEQYF.

This chain uses TRBV7-8 with TRBJ1-5; TRBD1 agrees at 11 bases. Trimming took 3 bases from V and 3 from J; bases not matched to a gene: 4. The germline CDR1 and CDR2 sequences are SGHVS and FQNEAQ. CDR3 size: 16 residues. The CDR3 DNA sequence: TGTGCCAGCAGCTTCGGGGACAGGGGGACCAATCAGCCCCAGCATTTT. It codes for CASSFGDRGTNQPQHF.

V gene TRBV9 combines with J gene TRBJ2-3; the D gene is possibly TRBD1 (5 bases). The length of the CDR3 is 15 residues. Trimming took 0 bases from V and 1 from J, leaving 9 bases between them. CDR1 is SGDLS, CDR2 YYNGEE, per germline. The chain's CDR3 is CASSVAGKGTDTQYF. DNA for the CDR3: TGTGCCAGCAGCGTAGCAGGGAAGGGCACAGATACGCAGTATTTT.

This clone was counted a few times. The same CDR3 also results from other DNA sequences found in this sample. The chain employs TRBV19 and TRBJ1-5; possibly TRBD1 for D (5 bases). CDR3 length equals 15 residues. V lost 3 bases and J 0 bases, leaving 9 bases between the germline ends. Germline V gene lookup returns CDR1 LNHDA and CDR2 SQIVND (reference sequence). CDR3 sequence: CASSIGGGSNQPQHF. CDR3 in DNA: TGTGCCAGTAGTATTGGGGGGGGTAGCAATCAGCCCCAGCATTTT. Looking up the rest from reference TRBV19 and TRBJ1-5 gives the full variable domain: DGGITQSPKYLFRKEGQNVTLSCEQNLNHDAMYWYRQDPGQGLRLIYYSQIVNDFQKGDIAEGYSVSREKKESFPLTVTSAQKNPTAFYLCASSIGGGSNQPQHFGDGTRLSIL.

V usage is TRBV5-1 and J usage is TRBJ2-7, with TRBD1 as a possible D gene (5 bases). Trimming cost V 1 base and J 2 bases, with 10 bases left between them. This CDR3 comprises 14 residues. The germline CDR1 and CDR2 sequences are SGHRS and YFSETQ. CDR3 nucleotides: TGCGCCAGCAGCTTGAGTCAGGGTACCTACGAGCAGTACTTC. This encodes CASSLSQGTYEQYF.

In nucleotides, the CDR3 is TGCGCCAGCAGCGCGCGCTTATCGGGACAGGGAACCTACGAGCAGTACTTC. Encoded protein: CASSARLSGQGTYEQYF. The chain employs TRBV5-1 and TRBJ2-7; TRBD1 agrees at 9 bases. After removal of 4 bases from V and 2 bases from J, the junction contained 13 bases not matched to a gene. This CDR3 is built from 17 residues. Germline assignment: CDR1 SGHRS and CDR2 YFSETQ.

The chain combines TRBV14 with TRBJ2-2; D perhaps matches TRBD1 (7 bases). CDR1 is SGHDN, CDR2 FVKESK, per germline. V was clipped by 3 bases and J by 5 bases, with 22 bases between them. CDR3 length: 18 residues. The CDR3 bases are TGTGCCAGCAGCCAGAGCACCTCGGGCAGGGGGAGGACCGGGGAGCTGTTTTTT. The encoded protein is CASSQSTSGRGRTGELFF. The full variable domain, completed using reference TRBV14 and TRBJ2-2, is EAGVTQFPSHSVIEKGQTVTLRCDPISGHDNLYWYRRVMGKEIKFLLHFVKESKQDESGMPNNRFLAERTGGTYSTLKVQPAELEDSGVYFCASSQSTSGRGRTGELFFGEGSRLTVL.

This clone was seen once. This rearrangement joins TRBV10-2 to TRBJ1-5; 7 nucleotides line up with TRBD1. V was pared by 6 bases and J by 2 bases, with 4 bases of the junction left unmatched. Per germline, CDR1 WSHSY and CDR2 SAAADI. The CDR3 is 14 residues long. In DNA, the CDR3 is TGCGCCAGCAGAATTGGGACAGGCAATCAGCCCCAGCATTTT. It is translated as CASRIGTGNQPQHF.

This chain joins TRBV10-3 and TRBJ2-5; 8 nucleotides align to TRBD1. Germline V gene data show CDR1 as ENHRY and CDR2 as SYGVKD. The J segment lost 4 bases and the V segment lost 10 bases, leaving 8 bases of the junction unmatched. The CDR3 loop spans 13 amino acids. In nucleotides, the CDR3 is TGTGCCACCCTTGGAGACAGGGGAGAGACCCAGTACTTC. Residues: CATLGDRGETQYF.

The V gene is TRBV7-9, the J gene TRBJ2-1; 8 bases agree with TRBD1. There are 15 residues in the CDR3. The germline V gene encodes CDR1 SEHNR and CDR2 FQNEAQ (reference sequence). J was trimmed by 7 bases and V by 4 bases; bases with no gene match: 9. DNA for the CDR3: TGTGCCAGCAGCTCCGGACAGGGTAACCTAAATGAGCAGTTCTTC. This encodes CASSSGQGNLNEQFF.

The chain carries TRBV5-1 and TRBJ2-1, with 10 bases matching TRBD2. Germline V gene lookup returns CDR1 SGHRS and CDR2 YFSETQ. With V trimmed by 7 bases and J by 6 bases, 10 bases remained unmatched. This CDR3 contains 15 residues. DNA for the CDR3: TGCGCCAGCGCCCCCCTAGCGGGGGCACCCAATGAGCAGTTCTTC. Amino acid sequence: CASAPLAGAPNEQFF.

The genes are TRBV5-6 and TRBJ1-4, with D perhaps TRBD1 (5 bases). Germline lookup yields CDR1 SGHDT and CDR2 YYEEEE. This CDR3 region has 16 residues. The ends were cut back, 4 bases at V and 3 bases at J, with 16 bases in the middle. This CDR3 reads CASSPDPGGANEKLFF. CDR3 sequence (DNA): TGTGCCAGCAGCCCAGATCCGGGGGGAGCTAATGAAAAACTGTTTTTT.

In DNA form, the CDR3 reads TGTGCCAGCAGCCAAAGAGGGATAGGCGGGGAGCTGTTTTTT. It encodes CASSQRGIGGELFF. The chain recombines TRBV3-1 (or the pseudogene TRBV3-2) with TRBJ2-2; D perhaps matches TRBD2 (5 bases). V lost 2 bases, J lost 7 bases, and 11 bases lay in between. CDR1 and CDR2 (germline): LGHDT, YNNKEL (reference sequence). The CDR3 contains 14 residues.

This clone was found once. The chain carries TRBV13 and TRBJ1-2; tentatively, D is TRBD1 (6 bases). Germline lookup yields CDR1 PRHDT and CDR2 FYEKMQ (reference sequence). The CDR3 extends over 14 amino acids. Trimming removed 5 bases from V and 2 bases from J, with 12 bases in between. The CDR3 nucleotides are TGTGCCAGCAGCGCACGTACAGGGAACTATGGCTACACCTTC. Protein sequence: CASSARTGNYGYTF. Combining the CDR3 with reference TRBV13 and TRBJ1-2 gives the whole variable domain AAGVIQSPRHLIKEKRETATLKCYPIPRHDTVYWYQQGPGQDPQFLISFYEKMQSDKGSIPDRFSAQQFSDYHSELNMSSLELGDSALYFCASSARTGNYGYTFGSGTRLTVV.

This rearrangement joins TRBV6-5 to TRBJ2-7, with 10 bases that match TRBD1. The CDR3 consists of 14 residues. Germline V gene lookup returns CDR1 MNHEY and CDR2 SVGAGI. V shed 6 bases and J 3 bases; nucleotides not matched to a gene: 5. The CDR3 DNA sequence: TGTGCCAGCAGACGGGGACAGGGGAACTACGAGCAGTACTTC. Residues: CASRRGQGNYEQYF.

J is TRBJ1-2 and V is TRBV28; 8 bases line up with TRBD1. Unmatched junction bases numbered 2, after V lost 5 bases and J lost 3 bases. This CDR3 comprises 13 residues. Germline V gene sequence: CDR1 MDHEN, CDR2 SYDVKM. The CDR3 region is CASSQGADYGYTF. CDR3 coding DNA: TGTGCCAGCAGTCAGGGGGCGGACTATGGCTACACCTTC.

This clone came up once. The chain employs TRBV10-2 and TRBJ1-5, with D unresolved. Germline CDR1 is WSHSY and CDR2 is SAAADI. Trimming removed 6 bases at V and 6 bases at J, with 15 bases between. The length of the CDR3 is 14 residues. DNA for the CDR3: TGCGCCAGCAGCGATATACCTACCGGTCAGCCCCAGCATTTT. Its protein is CASSDIPTGQPQHF.